This TCR beta chain was captured in a study of T cell responses to AZD1222 COVID-19 vaccine. General study findings and limits: Seropositive at baseline were only six or seven AZD1222 recipients.

Libraries were prepared by immunoSEQ multiplex PCR; TCRdb keeps only in-frame clonotypes and omits some of them. The sample includes some 49,000 clones, around 80% of them seen just once. As for this clone: Its specificity is unknown.

The receptor was isolated from an adult in good health. The material sequenced was peripheral blood, taken on day 0 of AZD1222 vaccination.

The CDR3 loop reads CASSLAQGFNTIYF. DNA for the CDR3: TGTGCCAGCAGCTTAGCACAGGGTTTCAACACCATATATTTT. The chain has TRBV7-2 and TRBJ1-3; a weak D match, TRBD1 (6 bases). V lost 0 bases, J lost 7 bases, and 10 bases lay in between. CDR3 length: 14 amino acids. CDR1 SGHTA and CDR2 FQGNSA come from the germline V gene.